Listed below are T cell receptor beta chains from one sample, sequenced in a study of cytomegalovirus exposure and HLA in healthy donors. The protocol was immunoSEQ multiplex PCR, while the TCRdb copy is restricted to in-frame clones and leaves out a portion. The repertoire holds 97,000 or so clones, with around a tenth as singletons. Sequencing used PBMCs. Receptor source: a man aged 45 to 65 in good health and CMV-seropositive. CDR3s include the opening cysteine and the closing phenylalanine or tryptophan. D genes are given only for firm matches. Expanded clones are given a class, and other clones once, few, many or no size at all.

abundance	v_gene	j_gene	d_gene	CDR3nt	CDR3aa
few	TRBV5-6	TRBJ2-3	TRBD1	TGTGCCAGCAGCCCGGGACAGGGGGCTTCAGATACGCAGTATTTT	CASSPGQGASDTQYF
few	TRBV5-6	TRBJ2-3	NA	TGTGCCAGCAGCGTGGGGGGCGGATTCACAGATACGCAGTATTTT	CASSVGGGFTDTQYF
few	TRBV5-6	TRBJ1-2	NA	TGTGCCAGCAGGGGGTCGGGGGGTAATTATGGCTACACCTTC	CASRGSGGNYGYTF
few	TRBV2	TRBJ2-2	TRBD2	TGTGCCAGCAGTGGGAGCGGGAGAGATACCGGGGAGCTGTTTTTT	CASSGSGRDTGELFF
few	TRBV15	TRBJ1-1	NA	TGTGCCACCAGCAGATCCGGAACCCGCGGGGGGGAAGCTTTCTTT	CATSRSGTRGGEAFF
NA	TRBV30	TRBJ2-5	NA	TGTGCCTGGAGTCAGGGACAAGAGACCCAGTACTTC	CAWSQGQETQYF
NA	TRBV9	TRBJ1-3	TRBD1	TGTGCCAGCAGCGTAGACGGCAGGGGGCTAGGAAACACCATATATTTT	CASSVDGRGLGNTIYF
few	TRBV29-1	TRBJ2-3	NA	TGCAGCGGGGGAGTGGGCACAGATACGCAGTATTTT	CSGGVGTDTQYF
few	TRBV5-6	TRBJ2-3	TRBD1	TGTGCCAGCAGCCCTGGACAGGGCGCCACAGATACGCAGTATTTT	CASSPGQGATDTQYF
NA	TRBV11-2	TRBJ1-6	NA	TGTGCCAGCAGCTTAGTTAGGACAGTGAATTCACCCCTCCACTTT	CASSLVRTVNSPLHF
NA	TRBV6-5	TRBJ1-2	TRBD1	TGTGCCAGCAGTATGGACAGGATCACTAACTATGGCTACACCTTC	CASSMDRITNYGYTF
few	TRBV7-2	TRBJ2-4	NA	TGTGCCAGCAGCTTCGACGGGGGACCCCCGCACTTC	CASSFDGGPPHF
few	TRBV14	TRBJ2-2	TRBD1	TGTGCCAGCAGCCTTACAGGGGGACTTACCGGGGAGCTGTTTTTT	CASSLTGGLTGELFF
NA	TRBV27	TRBJ1-5	TRBD1	TGTGCCAGCAGTTCAAAACGGGACAGGGACCAGCCCCAGCATTTT	CASSSKRDRDQPQHF
NA	TRBV28	TRBJ2-7	TRBD2	TGTGCCAGCACCCGGAGCGGGACCCGCTCCTACGAGCAGTACTTC	CASTRSGTRSYEQYF
few	TRBV5-1	TRBJ2-1	TRBD2	TGCGCCAGCAGCTTGGCAATAGCGGGAATGGATGAGCAGTTCTTC	CASSLAIAGMDEQFF
few	TRBV28	TRBJ2-7	NA	TGTGCCAGCAGGGCCCACGGGAGCTCCTACGAGCAGTACTTC	CASRAHGSSYEQYF
NA	TRBV7-2	TRBJ1-2	TRBD1	TGTGCCAGCAGCTTAATCCGGCAGGGGGATCGCTACACCTTC	CASSLIRQGDRYTF
NA	TRBV5-5	TRBJ1-4	NA	TGTGCCAGCAGTTTCCAGGGGTTGGATGAAAAACTGTTTTTT	CASSFQGLDEKLFF
few	TRBV10-3	TRBJ2-1	NA	TGTGCCATCAGTCCGGAGATAGCGAGGGGCAAGAGGGGGGAGCAGTTCTTC	CAISPEIARGKRGEQFF
few	TRBV5-4	TRBJ1-1	TRBD1	TGTGCCAGCAGTTGGGACAGGGGGACCACTGAAGCTTTCTTT	CASSWDRGTTEAFF
NA	TRBV18	TRBJ1-5	NA	TGTGCCAGCTCCCGATCACAGGGCCAGCCCCAGCATTTT	CASSRSQGQPQHF
few	TRBV15	TRBJ1-5	TRBD1	TGTGCCACCAGCAGAGCCGGGACAGCTAATCAGCCCCAGCATTTT	CATSRAGTANQPQHF
few	TRBV27	TRBJ2-1	NA	TGTGCCAGCAGTCCCCGGGCGGGGCGCGGAAACAATGAGCAGTTCTTC	CASSPRAGRGNNEQFF
few	TRBV19	TRBJ2-5	TRBD2	TGTGCCAGCAAGCTAGCGGGCTTTCAAGAGACCCAGTACTTC	CASKLAGFQETQYF
NA	TRBV10-3	TRBJ1-1	NA	TGTGCCATCAGTGATTCGGGACACACCAAGTACACTGAAGCTTTCTTT	CAISDSGHTKYTEAFF
NA	TRBV6-1	TRBJ1-2	NA	TGTGCCAGCAGTGAAGGACGAGGGGGCTACACCTTC	CASSEGRGGYTF
few	TRBV5-4	TRBJ2-3	NA	TGTGCCAGCAGCTTGATCCGGGATACGCAGTATTTT	CASSLIRDTQYF
few	TRBV6-5	TRBJ2-1	NA	TGTGCCAGCCGGACTTCCTCCTACAATGAGCAGTTCTTC	CASRTSSYNEQFF
NA	TRBV7-9	TRBJ2-1	TRBD2	TGTGCCAGCAGCCTCGGGACTAGCGGGAGCCCCCAGTTCTTC	CASSLGTSGSPQFF
NA	TRBV28	TRBJ1-2	NA	TGTGCCAGCACCCAGGCTTTACGGGGGAAACGAAACTATGGCTACACCTTC	CASTQALRGKRNYGYTF
few	TRBV11-2	TRBJ2-7	NA	TGTGCCAGCAGCTTAGATGTTGCGGGAAACTACGAGCAGTACTTC	CASSLDVAGNYEQYF
few	TRBV30	TRBJ2-1	NA	TGTGCCTGCGAACGGAGCGGAGGGGCCTTAGGGTCCTACAATGAGCAGTTCTTC	CACERSGGALGSYNEQFF
NA	TRBV7-2	TRBJ2-7	NA	TGTGCCAGCAGCCCCTACACACCGCGGTACGAGCAGTACTTC	CASSPYTPRYEQYF
NA	TRBV28	TRBJ1-1	TRBD1	TGTGCCAGCAGTTTTACCCCGGGACAGGGCCCTGAAGCTTTCTTT	CASSFTPGQGPEAFF